These 20 T cell receptor beta chains came from one sample sequenced in a study of tissue T cells after allogeneic stem cell transplantation. The table came from immunoSEQ multiplex PCR; TCRdb's copy has only in-frame clones and leaves some out. In the table there are thousands of clones, 68% of which are singletons. Input material: blood. The origin of the receptors is a female BALB/c mouse in good health. Strain haplotype at MHC: H2-d.

Regarding this clone: Here the gene names and germline are mouse. The CDR3 end falls 1 residue outside the read, so it is completed with the germline J gene. V is TRBV13-3 and J is TRBJ1-1; D uncertain. The CDR3 contains 13 residues. V dropped 0 bases and J dropped 1 base, with 4 bases sitting between them. Germline-derived CDR1 and CDR2 are NNHDY and SYVADS. The part of the CDR3 DNA that was read is TGTGCCAGCAGTGATGAAGGGAACACAGAAGTCTTC. Translated: CASSDEGNTEVF. Given in full, the CDR3 is CASSDEGNTEVFF.

On this clone: Gene names are mouse gene names. The DNA ends 1 residue before the CDR3 does, and the rest of the CDR3 is filled in from the germline J gene. The chain links TRBV5 to TRBJ2-4; D possibly corresponds to TRBD1 (5 bases). The germline CDR1 and CDR2 sequences are LGHNA and YNLKQL (reference sequence). CDR3 length equals 15 residues. V dropped 1 base and J dropped 0 bases, with 8 bases sitting between them. CDR3: CASSQGTSSQNTLYF. The sequenced CDR3 bases are TGTGCCAGCAGCCAAGGGACATCTAGTCAAAACACCTTGTAC.

With regard to this clone: Mouse names are used for the genes. Read coverage stops 1 residue before the CDR3 terminus; the germline J gene supplies the remainder. V and J are TRBV31 and TRBJ2-1; D perhaps matches TRBD2 (7 bases). Germline loops: CDR1 GKSSPN, CDR2 SITVG. V was shortened by 0 bases and J by 1 base, with 10 bases between the two germline ends. The CDR3 loop spans 15 amino acids. The CDR3 region is CAWSLSGGNYAEQFF. Incomplete CDR3 DNA: TGTGCCTGGAGTCTTTCTGGGGGCAACTATGCTGAGCAGTTC.

Comment on this clone: One end of the junction is discordant with germline, which a read error may explain. These gene names are mouse names. With the read ending 1 residue before the CDR3 end, the germline J gene is used to fill in that end. J is TRBJ1-3 and V is TRBV13-2; D call uncertain. The germline CDR1 and CDR2 sequences are NNHNN and SYGAGS (reference sequence). The CDR3 loop spans 14 amino acids. The CDR3 bases that were read are TGTGCCAGCAGTGATTTGGGGATTGGAAATACGCTCTAT. Amino acid sequence: CASSDLGIGNTLY. The complete CDR3 protein is CASSDLGIGNTLYF.

As concerns this clone: These gene names are mouse names. The CDR3 end lies 1 residue beyond the end of the read and is filled in from the germline J gene. This specimen includes other DNA sequences encoding the same CDR3. This chain connects TRBV31 to TRBJ2-1; 10 nucleotides line up with TRBD2. The CDR3 length is 14 residues. J lost 4 bases, V lost 1 base, and 1 base had no gene match. Germline V gene data show CDR1 as GKSSPN and CDR2 as SITVG. CDR3 amino acids: CAWSRLGGYAEQFF. The part of the CDR3 DNA that was read is TGTGCCTGGAGTCGACTGGGGGGTTATGCTGAGCAGTTC.

On this clone itself: The gene names here belong to mouse. The DNA ends 1 residue before the CDR3 does, and the rest of the CDR3 is filled in from the germline J gene. V is TRBV2 and J is TRBJ2-4; D is perhaps TRBD2 (5 bases). Germline V gives CDR1 LGHNA, CDR2 YSYQKL. CDR3 length equals 16 residues. Trimming left V 0 bases short and J 0 bases short, with 10 bases between. CDR3 residues: CASSQESRTSQNTLYF. CDR3 bases read: TGTGCCAGCAGCCAAGAGAGTCGGACTAGTCAAAACACCTTGTAC.

A word on this clone: Gene and germline names: mouse. Sequencing ends 1 residue short of the CDR3 end; the germline J gene provides the rest. The V call is TRBV31, the J call TRBJ2-7; 10 bases line up with TRBD2. The V gene's germline CDR1 is GKSSPN and CDR2 SITVG. J gave up 0 bases and V 3 bases, and 2 bases lay outside the gene matches. The CDR3 length is 14 residues. Partial CDR3 DNA: TGTGCCTGGAGCTGGGGGGGCAGCTCCTATGAACAGTAC. Encoded protein: CAWSWGGSSYEQY. The full CDR3 protein is CAWSWGGSSYEQYF.

With regard to this clone: The gene names here belong to mouse. The read comes to an end 1 residue before the CDR3 does, leaving the germline J gene to fill in the end. V gene TRBV19 combines with J gene TRBJ2-2, with 7 bases matching TRBD1. The CDR3 covers 15 residues. Germline V lookup: CDR1 FNHDT, CDR2 SITEND (reference sequence). The ends lost 3 bases at V and 5 bases at J; junction bases unmatched: 7. The CDR3 loop reads CASSRNRGGTGQLYF. The covered CDR3 bases are TGTGCCAGCAGTAGAAACAGGGGAGGAACCGGGCAGCTCTAC.

Details on this clone: Here the gene names and germline are mouse. The read gets to within 1 residue of the CDR3 end, and the germline J gene fills in the rest. The genes are TRBV5 and TRBJ1-1; possibly TRBD1 for D (5 bases). V was trimmed by 3 bases and J by 3 bases, leaving 5 bases between them. The CDR3 has 12 residues. From germline, CDR1 is LGHNA and CDR2 YNLKQL (reference sequence). The sequenced CDR3 bases are TGTGCCAGCAGCCACAGGGACACAGAAGTCTTC. Protein: CASSHRDTEVF. The entire CDR3 protein is CASSHRDTEVFF.

Concerning this clone itself: Gene names are the mouse ones. Read coverage stops 1 residue before the CDR3 terminus; the germline J gene supplies the remainder. This rearrangement joins TRBV2 to TRBJ1-1; 8 bases map to TRBD1. CDR3 length: 13 residues. The V and J ends lost 0 bases and 11 bases, in that order; junction bases with no gene match: 5. Germline loops: CDR1 LGHNA, CDR2 YSYQKL. The sequenced part of the CDR3 DNA is TGTGCCAGCAGCCAAGACCAGGGGGCGGATGTCTTC. It encodes CASSQDQGADVF. In full, the CDR3 is CASSQDQGADVFF.

Regarding this clone: Here the gene names and germline are mouse. The read ends 1 residue early relative to the CDR3; the germline J gene fills the gap. J is TRBJ2-2 and V is TRBV13-3; a possible D gene is TRBD2 (7 bases). The CDR3 sequence is 14 residues long. V lost 2 bases, J lost 6 bases, and 11 bases lay in between. CDR1 and CDR2 (germline): NNHDY, SYVADS. The covered CDR3 bases are TGTGCCAGCAGTGACCGGGGGGCGCCCGGGCAGCTCTAC. It translates to CASSDRGAPGQLY. In full, the CDR3 is CASSDRGAPGQLYF.

Regarding this clone: Mouse names are used for the genes. The CDR3 extends 1 residue past the end of the read, so its final part is completed from the germline J gene. J is TRBJ1-4 and V is TRBV31; 11 nucleotides line up with TRBD1. CDR3 size: 14 residues. CDR1 GKSSPN and CDR2 SITVG come from the germline V gene. Trimming removed 2 bases from V and 5 bases from J; junction bases left unmatched: 1. CDR3 amino acids: CAWSRDRGNERLFF. The CDR3 bases that were read are TGTGCCTGGAGTAGGGACAGGGGGAACGAAAGATTATTT.

A remark on this clone: Genes and germline come from the mouse. The read gets to within 1 residue of the CDR3 end, and the germline J gene fills in the rest. The J gene is TRBJ1-1, the V gene TRBV13-1; 9 nucleotides align to TRBD1. The CDR3 contains 14 residues. Germline V gene sequence: CDR1 NSHNY, CDR2 SYGAGN. V gave up 3 bases and J gave up 5 bases; unmatched junction bases: 5. The CDR3 DNA, read in part, is TGTGCCAGCAGTGGGGGGACAGGGCCAACAGAAGTCTTC. As protein: CASSGGTGPTEVF. The whole CDR3 protein reads CASSGGTGPTEVFF.

In the case of this clone: Gene names refer to mouse genes. The read stops 1 residue short of the end of the CDR3; the missing end is completed from the germline J gene. The V gene is TRBV13-1, the J gene TRBJ1-3; D not resolved. Deletions cut 0 bases from V and 0 bases from J, with 4 bases between. The CDR3 is 14 amino acids. Germline loops: CDR1 NSHNY, CDR2 SYGAGN. The CDR3 sequence is CASSDGGSGNTLYF. The sequenced part of the CDR3 DNA is TGTGCCAGCAGTGATGGGGGTTCTGGAAATACGCTCTAT.

A word on this clone: Gene names follow the mouse nomenclature. Here the CDR3 reads CAWRGTGENSPLYF. The CDR3 DNA, read in part, is TGTGCCTGGAGGGGGACAGGGGAAAATTCGCCCCTCTAC. The chain carries TRBV31 and TRBJ1-6; 10 nucleotides align to TRBD1. The read gets to within 1 residue of the CDR3 end, and the germline J gene fills in the rest. TRBJ1-6 is recorded as an ORF, its role being uncertain. Looked up from germline, CDR1 is GKSSPN and CDR2 is SITVG. There are 14 residues in the CDR3. The V segment lost 3 bases and the J segment 7 bases; nucleotides outside the gene matches: 3.

For this clone: Mouse gene names apply. The CDR3 end is not reached by the read, which stops 1 residue before it; the germline J gene fills it in. The V call is TRBV20, the J call TRBJ1-3, with a tentative D call TRBD1 (5 bases). CDR1 GFQATS and CDR2 STVNSAI come from the germline V gene. Trimming removed 0 bases at V and 2 bases at J, with 5 bases between. CDR3 length: 13 residues. The part of the CDR3 DNA that was read is TGTGGTGCTAGGGAGGGGGCTGGAAATACGCTCTAT. This sequence encodes CGAREGAGNTLY. In full, the CDR3 reads CGAREGAGNTLYF.

Notes on this clone: Here the gene names and germline are mouse. The CDR3 goes on 1 residue after the read ends, and that part is filled in from the germline J gene. The chain employs TRBV29 and TRBJ1-5, with D hard to call. CDR1 is MSHET and CDR2 is SYDVDS in the germline V gene. V was cut by 10 bases and J by 6 bases, with 4 bases left in between. The CDR3 is 9 amino acids. CDR3 bases read: TGTGCTACCGCCCAGGCTCCGCTT. Protein: CATAQAPL. The entire CDR3 is CATAQAPLF. Supplemented by reference TRBV29 and TRBJ1-5, the full variable domain reads DMKVTQMPRYLIKRMGENVLLECGQDMSHETMYWYRQDPGLGLQLIYISYDVDSNSEGDIPKGYRVSRKKREHFSLILDSAKTNQTSVYFCATAQAPLFGEGTRLSVL.

On this clone itself: All gene names here are mouse names. The read gets to within 1 residue of the CDR3 end, and the germline J gene fills in the rest. The V and J genes are TRBV13-2 and TRBJ1-6; D gene ambiguous. TRBJ1-6 is recorded as an ORF, its role being uncertain. The V end lost 4 bases, the J end lost 5 bases, and 7 bases lay between the germline ends. CDR3 length: 13 amino acids. From germline, CDR1 is NNHNN and CDR2 SYGAGS (reference sequence). Incomplete CDR3 DNA: TGTGCCAGCGGTCGACGGAATAATTCGCCCCTCTAC. Its translation is CASGRRNNSPLY. The CDR3, in full, reads CASGRRNNSPLYF.

Comments on this clone: The germline and genes are mouse ones. Read sequence stops 1 residue before the CDR3 end, and the germline J gene provides the missing end. The rearrangement uses TRBV4 and TRBJ2-3; TRBD2 matches 8 bases. Germline loops: CDR1 LGHDT, CDR2 YNNKQL (reference sequence). V dropped 5 bases and J dropped 3; count of bases not matched to a gene: 10. The CDR3 contains 16 residues. The covered CDR3 bases are TGTGCCAGCAGCCCGCTGGGGGGATATCGGGCAGAAACGCTGTAT. This translates into CASSPLGGYRAETLY. The CDR3 in full is CASSPLGGYRAETLYF.

In regard to this clone: Any gene name here is a mouse gene name. Coverage ceases 1 residue before the CDR3 finishes, and the germline J gene fills in the end. The chain recombines TRBV5 with TRBJ2-7; 8 nucleotides line up with TRBD2. V lost 0 bases to trimming and J lost 0 bases; unmatched junction nucleotides: 4. Germline loops: CDR1 LGHNA, CDR2 YNLKQL (reference sequence). The CDR3 extends over 16 amino acids. The sequenced part of the CDR3 DNA is TGTGCCAGCAGCCAAGATAGAACTGGGGGCTCCTATGAACAGTAC. Translation gives CASSQDRTGGSYEQY. The complete CDR3 protein is CASSQDRTGGSYEQYF.